This entry features one T cell receptor (beta chain) sequence. Its antigen is currently unknown. The data were taken from a study of T cell responses to AZD1222 COVID-19 vaccine. Regarding the study as a whole: Reportedly, close to half of spike-specific TCRs are directed against unmutated variant regions. None of the repertoires were sampled until the peak T cell response had passed.

CDR3 size: 17 residues. V gave up 6 bases and J gave up 0 bases; unmatched junction bases: 12. Germline values: CDR1 SGHDT, CDR2 YYEEEE. Analyses pooled second doses at about 4 or about 12 weeks. Only in-frame clones appear in the TCRdb table, and some are missing; sequencing was by immunoSEQ multiplex PCR. This table has about 130,000 clones, roughly 87% appearing once. The receptor was derived from an adult who received the AZD1222 COVID-19 vaccine. This chain connects TRBV5-6 to TRBJ2-1; TRBD2 aligns across 7 bases. The material sequenced was peripheral blood, taken 28 days after the second AZD1222 dose. CDR3 in amino acids: CASTLLALQSSYNEQFF. In nucleotides, the CDR3 is TGTGCCAGCACCCTACTAGCGCTCCAGAGCTCCTACAATGAGCAGTTCTTC.